A single TCR beta chain is shown here with its context. The antigen remains undetermined. This entry is derived from a study of cytomegalovirus exposure and HLA in healthy donors. Background on the study: Counted in an early data release were tens of millions of unique TCRs from HLA-typed donors.

General study results and limits: Several of the most significant clusters appeared linked to common viral pathogens, based on a later analysis.

Amplification used 60 Vbeta primers and 13 Jbeta primers. TCRdb keeps only in-frame clones here, not all; method: immunoSEQ multiplex PCR. The sample lists 150,000 to 200,000 clones; more than 65% were seen once. The germline V gene has CDR1 SEHNR and CDR2 FQNEAQ (reference sequence). The CDR3 spans 15 residues. V lost 4 bases and J 1 base, leaving 13 bases between the germline ends. The gene calls are TRBV7-9 and TRBJ2-5; D is perhaps TRBD1 (6 bases). Sequenced sample: PBMCs. This TCR came from a man younger than 35 in good health and CMV-seropositive. The DNA of the CDR3 is TGTGCCAGCAGCTCCTACAGGGAAGGCCAAGAGACCCAGTACTTC. Amino acids: CASSSYREGQETQYF.